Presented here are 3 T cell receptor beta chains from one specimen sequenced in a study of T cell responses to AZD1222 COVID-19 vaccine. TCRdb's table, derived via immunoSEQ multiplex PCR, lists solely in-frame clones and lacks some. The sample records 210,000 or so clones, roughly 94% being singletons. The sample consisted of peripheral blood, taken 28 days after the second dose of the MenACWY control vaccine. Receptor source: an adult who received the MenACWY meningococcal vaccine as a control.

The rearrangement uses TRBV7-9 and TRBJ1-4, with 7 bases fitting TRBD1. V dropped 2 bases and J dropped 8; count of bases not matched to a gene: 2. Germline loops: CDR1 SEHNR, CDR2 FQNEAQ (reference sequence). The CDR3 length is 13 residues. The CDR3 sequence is CASSLPGGEKLFF. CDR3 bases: TGTGCCAGCAGCTTACCAGGGGGAGAAAAACTGTTTTTT.

CDR3 sequence: CASERNYGYTF. CDR3 nucleotide sequence: TGTGCCAGCGAAAGGAACTATGGCTACACCTTC. The gene calls are TRBV28 and TRBJ1-2, with D uncertain. This CDR3 comprises 11 residues. Germline-derived CDR1 and CDR2 are MDHEN and SYDVKM. The V gene lost 8 bases and the J gene lost 2 bases, with 6 bases spanning the gap.

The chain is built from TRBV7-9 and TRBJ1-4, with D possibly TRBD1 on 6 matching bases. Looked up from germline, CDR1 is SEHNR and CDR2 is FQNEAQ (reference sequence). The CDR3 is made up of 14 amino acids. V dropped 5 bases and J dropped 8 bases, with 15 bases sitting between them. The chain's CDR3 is CASSPRQATEKLFF. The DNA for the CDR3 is TGTGCCAGCAGCCCCCGACAGGCGACCGAAAAACTGTTTTTT.